This T cell receptor beta chain was retrieved from a study of Tregs in tolerant kidney transplant recipients. Study-wide points: Some patients' samples used different primers over time, so nucleotide sequences weren't comparable.

Assay: immunoSEQ multiplex PCR; the TCRdb copy retains only in-frame clones and omits some. The sample includes around 15,000 clones, around 53% of them seen just once. After approximately six days with irradiated graft donor PBMCs, CFSE-labeled recipient PBMCs were FACS-sorted. V shed 6 bases and J 8 bases; nucleotides not matched to a gene: 19. This CDR3 comprises 16 residues. Germline loops: CDR1 KGHSH, CDR2 LQKENI. Regarding this clone: Its antigen is unknown.

The input for sequencing was CD4+ T cells from blood cultured with allogeneic cells, taken before the transplant. The chain links TRBV18 to TRBJ2-7, with TRBD1 matching over 7 bases. This sequence originates from a human patient who received a combined kidney and bone marrow transplant. The CDR3 spells CASSRETGTAAGKQYF. CDR3 nucleotides: TGTGCCAGCTCCCGAGAAACCGGGACAGCCGCCGGCAAGCAGTACTTC.